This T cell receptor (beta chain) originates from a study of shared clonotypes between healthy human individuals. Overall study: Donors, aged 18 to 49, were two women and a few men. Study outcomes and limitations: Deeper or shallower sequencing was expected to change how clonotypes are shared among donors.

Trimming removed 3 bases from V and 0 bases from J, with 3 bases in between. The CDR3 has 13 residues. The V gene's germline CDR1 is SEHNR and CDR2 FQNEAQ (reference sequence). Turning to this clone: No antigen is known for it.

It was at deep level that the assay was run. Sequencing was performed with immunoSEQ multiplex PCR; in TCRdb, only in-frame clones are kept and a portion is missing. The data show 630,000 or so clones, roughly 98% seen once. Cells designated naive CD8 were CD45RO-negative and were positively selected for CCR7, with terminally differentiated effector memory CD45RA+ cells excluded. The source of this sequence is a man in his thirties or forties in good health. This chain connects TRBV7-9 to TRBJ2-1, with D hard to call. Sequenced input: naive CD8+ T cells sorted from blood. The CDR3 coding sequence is TGTGCCAGCAGCTTCAGCTCCTACAATGAGCAGTTCTTC. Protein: CASSFSSYNEQFF.